These 12 T cell receptor beta chains share one sample of origin, sequenced in a study of T cell repertoires in cytomegalovirus infection. TCRdb used MiXCR to reprocess the reads, holding one entry per CDR3 protein. The sample has 350,000 to 550,000 distinct CDR3 sequences, about 33% seen once. Sequenced sample: PBMCs. The source is a human donor in good health (CMV status not recorded). Some clones in this sample may be carry-over from other donors' samples.

This chain connects TRBV5-5 to TRBJ2-7; D call uncertain. Between the trimmed V and J ends, which lost 4 bases and 3 bases, there was a span of 11 bases. This CDR3 region has 13 residues. The germline V gene has CDR1 SGHKS and CDR2 YYEKEE (reference sequence). The CDR3 coding sequence is TGTGCCAGCAGCGCTGGAGAACTCTACGAGCAGTACTTC. It encodes CASSAGELYEQYF.

There are a few counts of this clonotype. The chain joins TRBV7-8 to TRBJ2-7; TRBD1 agrees at 10 bases. After removal of 3 bases from V and 6 bases from J, the junction contained 5 bases not matched to a gene. The CDR3 has 14 amino acids. The germline CDR1 and CDR2 sequences are SGHVS and FQNEAQ. The CDR3 here is CASSFSRTGGEQYF. The CDR3 nucleotides read TGTGCCAGCAGCTTTAGTCGGACAGGGGGCGAGCAGTACTTC.

The chain combines TRBV10-3 with TRBJ1-4; the D gene is possibly TRBD1 (5 bases). V lost 10 bases to trimming and J lost 3 bases, with 15 bases between them. Germline loops: CDR1 ENHRY, CDR2 SYGVKD. The CDR3 sequence is 14 residues long. Here the CDR3 DNA reads TGTGCCACCCACAATCAGGGAGCTAATGAAAAACTGTTTTTT. Translated: CATHNQGANEKLFF.

Concerning this clonotype itself: A clone one base away is much larger, so this may be a read error. The J gene is TRBJ1-1, the V gene TRBV7-6; 7 bases align to TRBD1. Per the germline V gene, CDR1 is SGHVS and CDR2 is FNYEAQ. The CDR3 totals 13 residues. CDR3 bases: TGTTCCAGCAGGGGACAGATGAACACTGAAGCTTTCTTT. Protein product: CSSRGQMNTEAFF.

This clonotype came up a few times. The chain recombines TRBV11-2 with TRBJ2-7; 7 bases fit TRBD1. Germline lookup yields CDR1 SGHAT and CDR2 FQNNGV. J lost 3 bases, V lost 6 bases, and 8 bases had no gene match. The CDR3 loop spans 14 amino acids. CDR3 bases: TGTGCCAGCAGAAAACAGGGGTTTGACTACGAGCAGTACTTC. Residues: CASRKQGFDYEQYF.

There are a few counts of this clonotype. This chain uses TRBV2 with TRBJ1-2; D might be TRBD1 (6 bases). CDR3 length: 13 amino acids. Germline V lookup: CDR1 SNHLY, CDR2 FYNNEI. V was clipped by 8 bases and J by 6 bases, with 16 bases between them. The CDR3 loop is CASGVRTENGYTF. The CDR3 DNA reads as TGTGCCAGCGGAGTAAGGACAGAAAATGGCTACACCTTC.

The sample holds many counts of this clonotype. The chain links TRBV10-2 to TRBJ2-3; D may correspond to TRBD1 or TRBD2 (6 bases each). V lost 6 bases and J lost 4, with 23 bases in between. The CDR3 spans 17 residues. CDR1 WSHSY and CDR2 SAAADI come from the germline V gene. Here the CDR3 reads CASSGFGPPRGPDTQYF. As DNA, the CDR3 is TGCGCCAGCAGCGGATTCGGGCCTCCCCGGGGGCCAGATACGCAGTATTTT.

This clonotype has just a few counts. The chain combines TRBV20-1 with TRBJ2-3, with 8 bases matching TRBD1. The CDR3 extends over 13 amino acids. Trimming cost V 3 bases and J 3 bases; bases outside gene matches: 2. From germline, CDR1 is DFQATT and CDR2 SNEGSKA (reference sequence). Here the CDR3 DNA reads TGCAGTGCTAGCCGACAGGGGACAGATACGCAGTATTTT. Protein product: CSASRQGTDTQYF.

This clonotype showed up many times. The chain joins TRBV6-6 to TRBJ2-5, with TRBD2 identical over 9 bases. J was trimmed by 5 bases and V by 0 bases; bases with no gene match: 13. The germline CDR1 and CDR2 sequences are MNHNY and SVGAGI (reference sequence). The CDR3 runs 18 residues. The CDR3 protein is CASSYSRASGVPRETQYF. The CDR3 DNA follows: TGTGCCAGCAGTTACTCCAGGGCTAGCGGGGTGCCACGGGAGACCCAGTACTTC.

CDR3 loop: CASSLALGVEQFF. CDR3 coding DNA: TGTGCCAGCAGCTTAGCACTAGGTGTTGAGCAGTTCTTC. The chain links TRBV7-6 to TRBJ2-1; a weak D match, TRBD2 (5 bases). CDR1 SGHVS and CDR2 FNYEAQ come from the germline V gene. CDR3 length equals 13 residues. The V end was cut by 0 bases, the J end by 9 bases, with 9 bases between.

This clonotype was seen a few times. This chain connects TRBV24-1 to TRBJ1-4; D gene uncertain. Germline lookup yields CDR1 KGHDR and CDR2 SFDVKD. This CDR3 contains 16 residues. V dropped 3 bases and J dropped 5 bases, with 15 bases sitting between them. The CDR3 DNA sequence: TGTGCCACCAGTGATCCCCGGGAGGGTACGAATGAAAAACTGTTTTTT. It encodes CATSDPREGTNEKLFF.

As DNA, the CDR3 is TGTGCCAGCAGTTTAGGGGTACCCTCCGCCTACGAGCAGTACTTC. Translating it yields CASSLGVPSAYEQYF. The chain uses TRBV28 and TRBJ2-7; no firm D call. The CDR3 is 15 amino acids. From germline, CDR1 is MDHEN and CDR2 SYDVKM. V gave up 2 bases and J gave up 2 bases, with 13 bases separating them.